One T cell receptor (beta chain) is described in this entry. No antigen is known for it. No base-level quality is on record; no much larger clone is a single base apart. The data derive from a study of T cells after yellow fever vaccination (dated by TCRdb to the late 2010s). About the study as a whole: The SMART-Seq v4 Ultra Low Input RNA kit was used to prepare libraries from fractions with low cell numbers. To track T-cell clones before and after primary and booster YFV17D yellow fever vaccination, bulk TCR alpha and beta repertoires were sequenced longitudinally. The cohort comprised two healthy male donors, one aged 18 to 30 and one aged 30 to 40 years. Blood was collected at multiple timepoints before and after primary and secondary immunization, and bulk PBMC replicates and cell subsets were isolated.

Sequencing instrument: Illumina NovaSeq 6000. TCR cDNA was made using 5'RACE template switching, a step that added a universal primer site and unique molecular identifiers. cDNA synthesis was primed from both the TCR alpha and TCR beta constant segments. Library amplification involved two PCR steps, and the second step added sample barcodes and sequencing adapters. Sequencing of libraries was performed on Illumina HiSeq 2500 (2x100 bp) or NovaSeq (2x150 bp). The authors' pipeline ran thus. MIGEC handled demultiplexing of reads and collapsing into UMI consensus sequences, while MiXCR performed V(D)J alignment. Using edgeR on replicate PBMC samples, clonotypes were called vaccine-responding if FDR was below 0.01 and the log2 fold change was above 5 up to day 15. Each bulk clonotype was labeled CD4 or CD8 based on which sequenced repertoire, CD4 or CD8, contained the clonotype at higher abundance. TCRdb reran the public reads through fastp at Q25 and MiXCR, keeping productive beta chains. One record per CDR3 amino acid sequence lists the most common genes and DNA. The V and J calls were determined by TCRdb, not by the authors. This sample lists approximately 450,000 distinct CDR3 sequences; around 19% were detected once. The ten largest clones capture about a sixth of the sample.

This specimen's treatment or condition label, per the study, means: live attenuated yellow fever vaccine strain. At each blood-draw timepoint, two biological replicates of bulk PBMCs were collected. PBMCs were isolated from peripheral blood using a standard Ficoll-Paque protocol. TriZol was used to extract RNA from bulk PBMCs, CD4 and CD8 fractions, and dextramer-positive and dextramer-negative fractions. The germline V gene gives CDR1 as SGHRS and CDR2 as YFSETQ. Trimming takes 4 bases from V and 4 bases from J, and the germline ends sit 11 bases apart. The CDR3, from cysteine to phenylalanine, totals 13 residues. CDR3 DNA is the only sequence kept; it has 39 bases, read in frame from the first base. General findings and caveats noted by the study authors: The secondary T-cell response was weaker than the primary response but faster, peaking on day 5 instead of day 15. After the booster, most clones that had expanded after primary vaccination were detected again (around 96% of CD4 and around nine tenths of CD8), suggesting broad maintenance of memory. FACS-sorted repertoires could contain abundant contaminating clonotypes from the bulk population, so computational filtering was required. A small share of clonotypes was detected in both CD4 and CD8 compartments, with the overlap likely arising from convergent recombination. Only a couple of donors were included in the study, so the extent to which the findings can be generalized is limited.

The starting material was PBMCs, obtained before the yellow fever booster vaccination. The receptor chain draws on TRBV5-1 and TRBJ1-2; possibly the D gene is TRBD1, per 5 matching bases. This receptor was taken from a man younger than 35 who received the YFV17D yellow fever vaccine. The DNA is as follows: TGCGCCAGCAGCCAGCAGGGACCCTATGGCTACACCTTC. Its amino acids are CASSQQGPYGYTF.